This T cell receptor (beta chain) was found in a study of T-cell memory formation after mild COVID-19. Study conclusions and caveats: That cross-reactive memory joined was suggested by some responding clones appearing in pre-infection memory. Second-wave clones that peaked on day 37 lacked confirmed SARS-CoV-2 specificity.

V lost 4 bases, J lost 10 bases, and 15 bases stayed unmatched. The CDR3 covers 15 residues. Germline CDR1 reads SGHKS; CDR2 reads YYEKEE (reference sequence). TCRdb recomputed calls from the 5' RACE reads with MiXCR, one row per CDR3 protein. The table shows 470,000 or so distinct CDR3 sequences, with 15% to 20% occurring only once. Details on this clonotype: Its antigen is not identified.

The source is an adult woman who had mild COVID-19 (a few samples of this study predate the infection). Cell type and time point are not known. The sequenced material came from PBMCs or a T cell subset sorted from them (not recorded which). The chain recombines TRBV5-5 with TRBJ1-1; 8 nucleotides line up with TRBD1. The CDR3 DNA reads TGTGCCAGCAGCCCAATAAGGGACAGGCCGTCGGGAGCTTTCTTT. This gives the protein CASSPIRDRPSGAFF.